Each of the 6 T cell receptor beta chains below was sequenced from the same sample in a study of cytomegalovirus exposure and HLA in healthy donors. This PCR relied on a set of 60 Vbeta primers and 13 Jbeta primers. Some clones are missing from TCRdb's copy, which holds only in-frame ones; the method was immunoSEQ multiplex PCR. The sample yields about 170,000 clones, around three quarters seen once. Sequencing input: PBMCs. The receptor source for this set is a woman in her twenties or thirties in good health and CMV-seropositive.

This clone was detected once. This chain joins TRBV5-4 and TRBJ2-7; a weak D match, TRBD2 (6 bases). Trimming shortened V by 3 bases and J by 3 bases, and 16 bases separated the two germline ends. The CDR3 loop spans 15 amino acids. From germline, CDR1 is SGHNT and CDR2 YYREEE (reference sequence). The CDR3 sequence is CASSSRGSAVYEQYF. The CDR3, as DNA: TGTGCCAGCAGCTCGCGGGGCAGCGCCGTCTACGAGCAGTACTTC.

This clone was observed a handful of times. The genes are TRBV23-1 and TRBJ2-2; the D is unclear. TRBV23-1 is treated as an ORF (open reading frame) with a function not yet certain. The CDR3 runs to 16 residues. Trimming removed 0 bases at V and 4 bases at J, with 12 bases between. The CDR3 bases are TGCGCCAGCAGTCAATCGCTCGGCGGTTCCACCGGGGAGCTGTTTTTT. This sequence encodes CASSQSLGGSTGELFF.

This chain connects TRBV9 to TRBJ2-7, with 9 bases identical to TRBD2. Germline V gene lookup returns CDR1 SGDLS and CDR2 YYNGEE. This CDR3 has 15 residues. Unmatched junction bases numbered 3, after V lost 0 bases and J lost 2 bases. CDR3 coding DNA: TGTGCCAGCAGCGTAGAAAGCGGGGGGACCTACGAGCAGTACTTC. Its translation is CASSVESGGTYEQYF. Full variable domain (outside the CDR3, taken from reference TRBV9 and TRBJ2-7): DSGVTQTPKHLITATGQRVTLRCSPRSGDLSVYWYQQSLDQGLQFLIQYYNGEERAKGNILERFSAQQFPDLHSELNLSSLELGDSALYFCASSVESGGTYEQYFGPGTRLTVT.

The rearrangement joins TRBV5-1 to TRBJ2-1; 7 bases match TRBD1. The ends lost 5 bases at V and 5 bases at J; junction bases unmatched: 13. Looked up from germline, CDR1 is SGHRS and CDR2 is YFSETQ. The CDR3 spans 16 residues. CDR3 protein: CASRTGSLYGDNEQFF. The CDR3 DNA follows: TGCGCCAGCAGGACAGGGTCGTTATATGGGGACAATGAGCAGTTCTTC.

The table lists this clone with a count of one. The chain links TRBV29-1 to TRBJ1-3, with 7 bases lining up with TRBD1. This CDR3 spans 14 amino acids. The germline gives CDR1 SQVTM, CDR2 ANQGSEA. Trimming removed 5 bases from V and 2 bases from J; junction bases left unmatched: 6. DNA for the CDR3: TGCAGCGTTAAGCACCAGGGGGCTGGAAACACCATATATTTT. Protein: CSVKHQGAGNTIYF.

The rearrangement uses TRBV7-7 and TRBJ2-7; 11 bases line up with TRBD2. Unmatched junction bases numbered 9, after V lost 5 bases and J lost 6 bases. Germline V gene lookup returns CDR1 SSHAT and CDR2 FNYEAQ (reference sequence). The length of the CDR3 is 15 residues. As DNA, the CDR3 is TGTGCCAGCAGCCTGATAGCGGGAGGGCCATCCGAGCAGTACTTC. The encoded protein is CASSLIAGGPSEQYF.